The entry below gives a single T cell receptor beta chain sequence along with its context. The sample comes from a study of blood T cell repertoires in COVID-19. The overall study: Samples came from the United States, Italy and Spain, spanning acute and convalescent COVID-19.

The CDR3 totals 15 residues. The germline V and J ends were trimmed by 4 bases and 7 bases, with 19 bases remaining between them. CDR1 ENHRY and CDR2 SYGVKD come from the germline V gene. The table came from immunoSEQ multiplex PCR; TCRdb's copy has only in-frame clones and leaves some out. The repertoire holds some 220,000 clones, with roughly 90% as singletons. The V and J genes are TRBV10-3 and TRBJ1-1; no definite D call. Sequenced input: PBMCs or T cells enriched from blood (not recorded which). The sequence was collected from a woman in her forties with acute COVID-19. CDR3 sequence reads: CAISVDGQAGLEAFF. CDR3 nucleotides: TGTGCCATCAGTGTGGATGGGCAGGCTGGGCTTGAAGCTTTCTTT.